Below, 6 T cell receptor beta chains from the same sample are listed, as sequenced in a study of blood T cell repertoires in COVID-19. TCRdb keeps only in-frame clones here, not all; method: immunoSEQ multiplex PCR. This sample yields about 180,000 clones, of which about 80% are seen a single time; around 6.8% belongs to the top ten. The sequenced sample was peripheral blood. These receptors were obtained from a human donor in a cohort sampled during active COVID-19.

The chain couples TRBV7-9 to TRBJ1-1, with D maybe TRBD1 (6 bases). Trimming took off 3 bases at V and 8 bases at J, with 7 bases between the two ends. Germline values: CDR1 SEHNR, CDR2 FQNEAQ (reference sequence). The CDR3 length is 11 residues. The CDR3, as DNA: TGTGCCAGCAGCTTCGACAGGGAAGCTTTCTTT. Translating it yields CASSFDREAFF.

This clone showed up just a few times. The V gene is TRBV6-4, the J gene TRBJ2-1; 8 nucleotides line up with TRBD1. V was clipped by 6 bases and J by 9 bases; unmatched bases: 13. The CDR3 length is 15 residues. Per the germline V gene, CDR1 is MRHNA and CDR2 is SNTAGT. The CDR3 DNA follows: TGTGCCAGCAGACGCCAGGGGGCGCTTAATAGTGAGCAGTTCTTC. As protein: CASRRQGALNSEQFF.

J is TRBJ1-2 and V is TRBV18; 7 positions match TRBD1. Germline trimming cut 3 bases from V and 4 bases from J; bases unmatched to any gene: 8. This CDR3 comprises 15 residues. Germline lookup yields CDR1 KGHSH and CDR2 LQKENI. Written as DNA, the CDR3 is TGTGCCAGCTCACCGGGGACAGACGCGACCTATGGCTACACCTTC. Encoded protein: CASSPGTDATYGYTF.

This clone was counted between two and nine times. The chain joins TRBV2 to TRBJ2-7, with D unresolved. CDR3 length equals 12 residues. V lost 2 bases, J lost 4 bases, and 6 bases lay in between. Germline assignment: CDR1 SNHLY and CDR2 FYNNEI. The CDR3 DNA sequence: TGTGCCAGCAGTGAATCTCTATACGAGCAGTACTTC. It yields the protein CASSESLYEQYF.

The chain recombines TRBV11-2 with TRBJ2-5; D is unresolved. CDR3 size: 17 residues. V lost 2 bases and J 0 bases, leaving 16 bases between the germline ends. CDR1 and CDR2 (germline): SGHAT, FQNNGV. In DNA form, the CDR3 reads TGTGCCAGCAGCTTATTCATGGAGAGCCGGTACCAAGAGACCCAGTACTTC. This translates into CASSLFMESRYQETQYF.

J is TRBJ1-5 and V is TRBV19, with 9 bases identical to TRBD1. Germline CDR1 and CDR2: LNHDA and SQIVND (reference sequence). The CDR3 has 17 amino acids. The J segment lost 7 bases and the V segment lost 4 bases, leaving 14 bases of the junction unmatched. The CDR3 loop reads CASSTVLGTGLGQPQHF. CDR3 sequence (DNA): TGTGCCAGTAGTACAGTTCTCGGGACAGGGTTGGGGCAGCCCCAGCATTTT.